This is a list of T cell receptor beta chains from one sample in a study of cytomegalovirus exposure and HLA in healthy donors. Only in-frame clones appear in the TCRdb table, and some are missing; sequencing was by immunoSEQ multiplex PCR. The sample lists 150,000 to 200,000 clones; around 80% were seen once. The specimen was PBMCs. The receptors stem from a man aged 18 to 35 in good health and CMV-seronegative. Both conserved end residues are part of each CDR3. D genes are given only for firm matches. Size tells how often a clone was seen (once, few, many) or the class of an expanded clone, and some rows leave it out.

.	.	TRBV11-1	TRBJ1-3	CASSRDSVENTIYF	TGTGCCAGCAGCCGAGACAGTGTGGAAAACACCATATATTTT
TRBD1	.	TRBV5-6	TRBJ1-2	CASSTGTGGDYGYTF	TGTGCCAGCAGCACCGGGACAGGGGGCGACTATGGCTACACCTTC
.	.	TRBV28	TRBJ1-2	CASSILQVALGYTF	TGTGCCAGCAGTATCTTACAGGTGGCTCTAGGCTACACCTTC
TRBD1	.	TRBV27	TRBJ1-2	CASSFQGQAYYGYTF	TGTGCCAGCAGTTTCCAAGGACAGGCTTACTATGGCTACACCTTC
TRBD1	.	TRBV9	TRBJ1-1	CASSVADRGGTEAFF	TGTGCCAGCAGCGTAGCTGACAGGGGGGGCACTGAAGCTTTCTTT
.	once	TRBV30	TRBJ2-3	CAWSPRDTQYF	TGTGCCTGGAGTCCCCGGGATACGCAGTATTTT
TRBD1	once	TRBV29-1	TRBJ1-1	CSARQGARMNTEAFF	TGCAGCGCTCGACAGGGGGCCAGAATGAACACTGAAGCTTTCTTT
.	.	TRBV27	TRBJ1-6	CASSTLDTRGNSPLHF	TGTGCCAGCAGTACCTTGGACACCCGCGGTAATTCACCCCTCCACTTT
.	few	TRBV6-5	TRBJ2-1	CASSYQGYNEQFF	TGTGCCAGCAGTTACCAGGGATACAATGAGCAGTTCTTC
.	.	TRBV29-1	TRBJ2-7	CSVRISYEQYF	TGCAGCGTGCGGATATCCTACGAGCAGTACTTC
.	.	TRBV5-1	TRBJ1-4	CASSLGVGGATATNEKLFF	TGCGCCAGCAGCTTGGGAGTGGGGGGGGCGACCGCAACTAATGAAAAACTGTTTTTT
.	.	TRBV27	TRBJ1-4	CASSLSRFVRNEKLFF	TGTGCCAGCAGTTTAAGCCGGTTTGTGAGGAATGAAAAACTGTTTTTT
TRBD2	once	TRBV29-1	TRBJ2-1	CSGQAGGLNEQFF	TGCAGCGGGCAAGCGGGGGGGCTCAATGAGCAGTTCTTC
TRBD1	.	TRBV28	TRBJ1-1	CASRPGQGPGAFF	TGTGCCAGCAGACCCGGACAGGGTCCTGGGGCTTTCTTT
.	.	TRBV9	TRBJ2-3	CASSPGGSLADTQYF	TGTGCCAGCAGCCCCGGAGGGTCTCTGGCGGATACGCAGTATTTT
.	.	TRBV30	TRBJ1-5	CAWSPDTSNQPQHF	TGTGCCTGGAGTCCGGACACTAGCAATCAGCCCCAGCATTTT
.	few	TRBV6-1	TRBJ1-1	CASSEVVAGRTEAFF	TGTGCCAGCAGTGAAGTAGTGGCAGGCCGAACTGAAGCTTTCTTT
.	few	TRBV11-3	TRBJ1-1	CASSFDTNTEAFF	TGTGCCAGCAGCTTCGACACAAACACTGAAGCTTTCTTT
TRBD1	.	TRBV28	TRBJ2-7	CASSLLGTAFSYEQYF	TGTGCCAGCAGTTTATTGGGGACAGCTTTCTCCTACGAGCAGTACTTC
.	.	TRBV6-1	TRBJ2-3	CASSYALTQYF	TGTGCCAGCAGCTATGCCCTTACGCAGTATTTT
.	.	TRBV30	TRBJ1-4	CAWSVRWGATNEKLFF	TGTGCCTGGAGTGTACGATGGGGGGCAACTAATGAAAAACTGTTTTTT